This T cell receptor beta chain emerged from a study of long-term antiretroviral therapy in people with HIV. Whole-study results and caveats: Clones that had undergone expansion before ART prevailed in the repertoire throughout all time points. Samples were collected from about 2003 to 2017 under possibly less effective ART regimens.

This was the immunoSEQ v3.0 assay at survey level. Produced via immunoSEQ multiplex PCR; TCRdb's table is partial and in-frame only. The sample records about 23,000 clones, about four fifths being singletons. Everyone in the study who had HIV was treated in the United States. In each sample, roughly 1-11 million cryopreserved PBMC were present before DNA extraction. As for this clone: As yet, its antigen is unknown.

Trimming took 0 bases from V and 4 from J, leaving 12 bases between them. Per germline, CDR1 ENHRY and CDR2 SYGVKD. This CDR3 is 16 amino acids long. V gene TRBV10-3 combines with J gene TRBJ1-4, with D possibly matching TRBD1 (5 bases). The clonotype was recovered from a middle-aged man with HIV. The source material was unsorted PBMCs, sampled 0.3 years after starting antiretroviral therapy. The CDR3 region is CAISESNPGSNEKLFF. The CDR3 DNA sequence: TGTGCCATCAGTGAGTCGAACCCAGGGAGTAATGAAAAACTGTTTTTT.